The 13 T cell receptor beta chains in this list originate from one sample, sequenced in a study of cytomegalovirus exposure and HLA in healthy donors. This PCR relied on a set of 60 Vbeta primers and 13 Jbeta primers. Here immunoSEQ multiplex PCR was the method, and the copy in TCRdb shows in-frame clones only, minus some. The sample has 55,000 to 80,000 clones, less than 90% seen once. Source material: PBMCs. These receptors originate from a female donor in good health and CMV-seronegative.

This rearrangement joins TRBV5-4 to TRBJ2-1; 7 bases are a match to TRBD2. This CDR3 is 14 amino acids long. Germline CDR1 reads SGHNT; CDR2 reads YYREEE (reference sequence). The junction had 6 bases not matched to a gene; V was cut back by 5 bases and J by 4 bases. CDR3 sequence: CASSPGEGYNEQFF. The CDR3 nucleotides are TGTGCCAGCAGTCCGGGGGAGGGTTACAATGAGCAGTTCTTC.

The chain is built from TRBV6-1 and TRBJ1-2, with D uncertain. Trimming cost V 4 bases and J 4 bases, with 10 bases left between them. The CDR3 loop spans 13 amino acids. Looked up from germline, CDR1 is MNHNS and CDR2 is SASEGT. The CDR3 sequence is CASSGTAGYGYTF. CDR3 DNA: TGTGCCAGCAGTGGAACAGCGGGCTATGGCTACACCTTC.

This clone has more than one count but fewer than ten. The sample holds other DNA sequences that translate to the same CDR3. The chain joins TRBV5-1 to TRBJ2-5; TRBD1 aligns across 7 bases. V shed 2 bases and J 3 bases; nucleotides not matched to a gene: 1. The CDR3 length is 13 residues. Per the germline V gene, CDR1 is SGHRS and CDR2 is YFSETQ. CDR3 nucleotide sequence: TGCGCCAGCAGCTTAGGGGGCGAAGAGACCCAGTACTTC. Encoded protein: CASSLGGEETQYF.

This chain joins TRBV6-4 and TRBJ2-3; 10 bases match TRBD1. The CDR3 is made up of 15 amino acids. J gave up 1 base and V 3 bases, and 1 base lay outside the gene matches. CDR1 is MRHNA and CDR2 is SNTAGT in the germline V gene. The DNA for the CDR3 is TGTGCCAGCAGTGAGGGGACAGGGGGCACAGATACGCAGTATTTT. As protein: CASSEGTGGTDTQYF.

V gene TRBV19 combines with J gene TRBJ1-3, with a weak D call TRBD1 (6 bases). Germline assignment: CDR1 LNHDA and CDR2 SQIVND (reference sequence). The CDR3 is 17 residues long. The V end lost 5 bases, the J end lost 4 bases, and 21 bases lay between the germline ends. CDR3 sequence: CASSLQGSTGRGNTIYF. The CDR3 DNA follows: TGTGCCAGTAGTCTTCAGGGGTCGACCGGTCGGGGAAACACCATATATTTT.

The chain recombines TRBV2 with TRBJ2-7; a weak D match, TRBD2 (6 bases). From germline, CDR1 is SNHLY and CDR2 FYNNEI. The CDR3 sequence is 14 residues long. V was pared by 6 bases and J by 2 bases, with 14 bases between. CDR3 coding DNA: TGTGCCAGCAGGCCGTGGGGGGTTACCTACGAGCAGTACTTC. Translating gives CASRPWGVTYEQYF.

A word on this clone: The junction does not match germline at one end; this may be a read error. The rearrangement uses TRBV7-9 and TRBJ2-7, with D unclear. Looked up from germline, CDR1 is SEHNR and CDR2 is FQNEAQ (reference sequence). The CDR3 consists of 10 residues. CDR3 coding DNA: TGTTCCAGCTCGGGTTCCGAGCAGTACTTC. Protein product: CSSSGSEQYF. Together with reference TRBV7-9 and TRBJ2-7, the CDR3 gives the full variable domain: DTGVSQNPRHKITKRGQNVTFRCDPISEHNRLYWYRQTLGQGPEFLTYFQNEAQLEKSRLLSDRFSAERPKGSFSTLEIQRTEQGDSAMYLCSSSGSEQYFGPGTRLTVT.

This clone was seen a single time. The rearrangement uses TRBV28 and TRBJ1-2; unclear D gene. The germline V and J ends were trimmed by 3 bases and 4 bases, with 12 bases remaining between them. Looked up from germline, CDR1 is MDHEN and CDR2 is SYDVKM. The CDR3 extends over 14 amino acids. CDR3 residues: CASSLLQASYGYTF. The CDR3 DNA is TGTGCCAGCAGTTTGTTGCAGGCTTCCTATGGCTACACCTTC.

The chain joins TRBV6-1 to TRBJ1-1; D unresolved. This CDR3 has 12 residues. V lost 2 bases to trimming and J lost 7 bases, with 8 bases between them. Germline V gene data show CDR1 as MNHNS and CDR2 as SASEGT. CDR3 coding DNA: TGTGCCAGCAGTGAATACGGTTTTGAAGCTTTCTTT. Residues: CASSEYGFEAFF.

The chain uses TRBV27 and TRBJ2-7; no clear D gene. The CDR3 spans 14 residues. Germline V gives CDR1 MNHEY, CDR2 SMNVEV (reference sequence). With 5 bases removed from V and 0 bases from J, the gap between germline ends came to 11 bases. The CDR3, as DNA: TGTGCCAGCAGTCCCAGGATATTCTCCTACGAGCAGTACTTC. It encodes CASSPRIFSYEQYF.

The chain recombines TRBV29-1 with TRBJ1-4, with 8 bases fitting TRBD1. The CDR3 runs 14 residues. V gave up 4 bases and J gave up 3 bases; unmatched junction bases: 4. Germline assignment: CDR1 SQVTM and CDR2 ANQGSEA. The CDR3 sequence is CSVVRQGPNEKLFF. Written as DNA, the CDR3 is TGCAGCGTTGTGCGACAGGGGCCTAATGAAAAACTGTTTTTT.

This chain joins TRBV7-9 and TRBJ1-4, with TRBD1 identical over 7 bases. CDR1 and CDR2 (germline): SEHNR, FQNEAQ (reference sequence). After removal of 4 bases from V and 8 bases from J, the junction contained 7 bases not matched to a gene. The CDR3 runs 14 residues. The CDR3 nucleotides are TGTGCCAGCAGCTACAGGGGTTCTGGGGAAAAACTGTTTTTT. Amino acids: CASSYRGSGEKLFF. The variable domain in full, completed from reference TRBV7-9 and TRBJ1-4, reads DTGVSQNPRHKITKRGQNVTFRCDPISEHNRLYWYRQTLGQGPEFLTYFQNEAQLEKSRLLSDRFSAERPKGSFSTLEIQRTEQGDSAMYLCASSYRGSGEKLFFGSGTQLSVL.

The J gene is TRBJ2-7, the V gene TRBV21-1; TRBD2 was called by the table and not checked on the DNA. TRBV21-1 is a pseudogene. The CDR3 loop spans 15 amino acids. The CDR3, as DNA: TGTGCCAGCAGCAAAGCCGCGGAGGGGAGGTACGAGCAGTACTTC. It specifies CASSKAAEGRYEQYF.